The 9 T cell receptor beta chains listed next were all sequenced from one sample in a study of shared clonotypes between healthy human individuals. Using immunoSEQ multiplex PCR, the repertoire was profiled, and TCRdb retains in-frame clones only, with some absent. This sample carries approximately 1.5 million clones, 98% of them seen once, and the ten largest clones take about 0.35%. Sequencing was done on a sample of naive CD4+ T cells sorted from blood. The subset: CD45RA+ positively selected. The receptors here all came from a man younger than 45 in good health.

The chain employs TRBV5-4 and TRBJ2-4; 8 nucleotides match TRBD2. After removal of 0 bases from V and 8 bases from J, the junction contained 4 bases not matched to a gene. The CDR3 is 14 residues long. Germline lookup yields CDR1 SGHNT and CDR2 YYREEE (reference sequence). CDR3: CASSLEMREDIQYF. CDR3 DNA sequence: TGTGCCAGCAGCTTGGAGATGCGGGAGGACATTCAGTACTTC.

The chain employs TRBV28 and TRBJ1-2, with D possibly TRBD1 on 6 matching bases. Deletions cut 3 bases from V and 7 bases from J, with 12 bases between. The CDR3 has 13 residues. Germline V gene data show CDR1 as MDHEN and CDR2 as SYDVKM. This CDR3 is CASSFGGPGGYTF. CDR3 nucleotide sequence: TGTGCCAGCAGTTTTGGGGGGCCGGGTGGCTACACCTTC.

The CDR3 region is CASSPPGGRRAKNIQYF. In nucleotides, the CDR3 is TGTGCCAGCTCACCACCGGGGGGGCGGAGAGCCAAAAACATTCAGTACTTC. The chain is built from TRBV18 and TRBJ2-4; D is possibly TRBD2 (7 bases). The germline V and J ends were trimmed by 0 bases and 0 bases, with 12 bases remaining between them. Germline-derived CDR1 and CDR2 are KGHSH and LQKENI. CDR3 length: 17 residues. The variable domain in full, completed from reference TRBV18 and TRBJ2-4, reads NAGVMQNPRHLVRRRGQEARLRCSPMKGHSHVYWYRQLPEEGLKFMVYLQKENIIDESGMPKERFSAEFPKEGPSILRIQQVVRGDSAAYFCASSPPGGRRAKNIQYFGAGTRLSVL.

The gene calls are TRBV5-1 and TRBJ1-1; weak D call: TRBD1 (5 bases). Germline V gives CDR1 SGHRS, CDR2 YFSETQ. This CDR3 comprises 15 residues. Trimming shortened V by 0 bases and J by 1 base, and 10 bases separated the two germline ends. The CDR3 DNA follows: TGCGCCAGCAGCTTGGCCACAGGCTCGAACACTGAAGCTTTCTTT. Encoded protein: CASSLATGSNTEAFF.

This chain links TRBV5-1 with TRBJ1-1, with unresolved D. The CDR3 loop spans 16 amino acids. With 1 base removed from V and 1 base from J, the gap between germline ends came to 14 bases. From germline, CDR1 is SGHRS and CDR2 YFSETQ. In DNA form, the CDR3 reads TGCGCCAGCAGCTTGATGTTAGAGGCAAGGAACACTGAAGCTTTCTTT. It encodes CASSLMLEARNTEAFF.

The genes are TRBV29-1 and TRBJ2-1, with D tentatively TRBD1 (6 bases). This CDR3 comprises 15 residues. Germline CDR1 and CDR2: SQVTM and ANQGSEA. Trimming stripped 6 bases from V and 3 bases from J, with 18 bases between. CDR3 sequence (DNA): TGCAGCGTACAGGGCCCACATAAGGGCTACAATGAGCAGTTCTTC. It translates to CSVQGPHKGYNEQFF.

This sequence joins TRBV28 and TRBJ1-5; D ambiguous. The CDR3 runs to 17 residues. CDR1 MDHEN and CDR2 SYDVKM come from the germline V gene. V shed 6 bases and J shed 0 bases, with 18 bases lying between them. The CDR3 loop is CASSLSVLRISNQPQHF. The CDR3 DNA reads as TGTGCCAGCAGCCTAAGTGTTTTACGGATTAGCAATCAGCCCCAGCATTTT. Full variable domain (outside the CDR3, taken from reference TRBV28 and TRBJ1-5): DVKVTQSSRYLVKRTGEKVFLECVQDMDHENMFWYRQDPGLGLRLIYFSYDVKMKEKGDIPEGYSVSREKKERFSLILESASTNQTSMYLCASSLSVLRISNQPQHFGDGTRLSIL.

This chain links TRBV10-3 with TRBJ2-1; D gene uncertain. The CDR3 has 12 amino acids. V dropped 3 bases and J dropped 7 bases, with 7 bases sitting between them. Germline values: CDR1 ENHRY, CDR2 SYGVKD. The CDR3 region is CAISDLGNEQFF. The CDR3 nucleotides read TGTGCCATCAGTGATCTGGGGAATGAGCAGTTCTTC.

The chain recombines TRBV6-4 with TRBJ1-2; 9 bases align to TRBD1. In germline, CDR1 is MRHNA, CDR2 SNTAGT. Trimming at V came to 3 bases and at J to 7 bases, leaving 9 bases not matched to a gene. The CDR3 covers 15 residues. The CDR3 region is CASSERTGVGSGYTF. CDR3 nucleotide sequence: TGTGCCAGCAGTGAGAGGACAGGGGTCGGCAGTGGCTACACCTTC.